This TCR beta chain was identified during a study of CD8+CD57+ T cells in acquired aplastic anemia. Profiling that covered TCR beta VDJ and CDR3 relied on genomic DNA as its template. TCRdb ran MiXCR on the reads and lists one entry per CDR3 protein. The sample carries about 220,000 distinct CDR3 sequences, almost 35% recorded once. This clonotype was seen only once. A read error may be the cause here, since a much bigger clone is one base away. The receptor was derived from a human donor in good health, serving as a control. The source material was sorted CD4+, CD8+, or CD8+CD57+ T cells (not recorded which) from PBMCs.

In DNA, the CDR3 is TGTGCCTGTAGTATCCTAGCGGGAGTCCCCGGGGAGCTGTTTTTT. Its translation: CACSILAGVPGELFF. V and J are TRBV19 and TRBJ2-2; 10 positions agree with TRBD2. Looked up from germline, CDR1 is LNHDA and CDR2 is SQIVND (reference sequence). The CDR3 spans 15 residues.